The 31 T cell receptor beta chains reported below all come from one sample, sequenced in a study of blood T cell repertoires in COVID-19. This table comes from immunoSEQ multiplex PCR, and its TCRdb copy is limited to in-frame clones, with some not included. Of some 320,000 clones in the sample, around nine tenths were seen once. Sample: PBMCs or T cells enriched from blood (not recorded which). The origin of the receptors is a man in his fifties or sixties who had recovered from COVID-19.

The chain couples TRBV28 to TRBJ1-1; D gene uncertain. The ends were cut back, 8 bases at V and 6 bases at J, with 19 bases in the middle. CDR3 size: 14 residues. The germline CDR1 and CDR2 sequences are MDHEN and SYDVKM. The DNA for the CDR3 is TGTGCCAGCCTCGAAAGGGCGGGTTATCCTGAAGCTTTCTTT. Amino acids: CASLERAGYPEAFF.

The chain combines TRBV7-6 with TRBJ1-3; D is ambiguous. CDR3 length: 16 residues. Trimming shortened V by 1 base and J by 0 bases, and 10 bases separated the two germline ends. The V gene's germline CDR1 is SGHVS and CDR2 FNYEAQ. The CDR3 sequence is CASSLGVGPSGNTIYF. Here the CDR3 DNA reads TGTGCCAGCAGCTTAGGCGTGGGCCCCTCTGGAAACACCATATATTTT.

CDR3 in DNA: TGCGCCAGCGGGACTCCTGGGGCCAACGTCCTGACTTTC. Its protein is CASGTPGANVLTF. The chain joins TRBV4-1 to TRBJ2-6; tentative D call: TRBD2 (6 bases). Deletions cut 8 bases from V and 2 bases from J, with 7 bases between. CDR3 size: 13 residues. CDR1 and CDR2 (germline): MGHRA, YSYEKL.

This chain links TRBV7-9 with TRBJ2-2; TRBD2 agrees at 10 bases. The CDR3 sequence is 16 residues long. V shed 5 bases, J shed 5 bases, and the junction held 8 bases outside the gene matches. Germline V lookup: CDR1 SEHNR, CDR2 FQNEAQ (reference sequence). CDR3 sequence reads: CASSTLAGVGTGELFF. CDR3 nucleotide sequence: TGTGCCAGCAGCACCCTAGCGGGAGTTGGTACCGGGGAGCTGTTTTTT.

The genes are TRBV6-5 and TRBJ2-7; a possible D gene is TRBD2 (6 bases). The ends were cut back, 6 bases at V and 3 bases at J, with 15 bases in the middle. Germline CDR1 and CDR2: MNHEY and SVGAGI. The CDR3 is 14 residues long. CDR3: CASSLGTQGYEQYF. In DNA form, the CDR3 reads TGTGCCAGCAGCCTCGGGACTCAGGGCTACGAGCAGTACTTC.

The table lists this clone with a count of one. The chain has TRBV12-5 and TRBJ1-3; 8 nucleotides align to TRBD1. Losses at the gene ends were 6 bases for V and 3 bases for J; bases not matched to a gene: 13. Germline V gene sequence: CDR1 LGHNT, CDR2 FRNRAP. The CDR3 spans 17 residues. Here the CDR3 reads CASGPHGQGTVGNTIYF. CDR3 sequence (DNA): TGTGCTAGTGGCCCTCATGGACAGGGAACGGTTGGAAACACCATATATTTT.

The CDR3 reads CATSRGRVGYSGSGYNEQFF. The CDR3 DNA is TGTGCCACCAGCAGAGGTAGAGTGGGCTATAGCGGGAGCGGATACAATGAGCAGTTCTTC. The genes are TRBV15 and TRBJ2-1, with 9 positions matching TRBD2. Germline V lookup: CDR1 LNHNV, CDR2 YYDKDF (reference sequence). With 1 base clipped from V and 4 bases from J, the junction kept 17 bases outside the gene matches. The length of the CDR3 is 20 residues.

The rearrangement links TRBV6-5 to TRBJ2-7, with D hard to call. Trimming shortened V by 0 bases and J by 2 bases, and 8 bases separated the two germline ends. The CDR3 has 14 amino acids. The V gene's germline CDR1 is MNHEY and CDR2 SVGAGI. The CDR3 region is CASSYSLSTYEQYF. CDR3 DNA sequence: TGTGCCAGCAGTTACTCATTATCTACCTACGAGCAGTACTTC.

This sequence joins TRBV5-1 and TRBJ2-1, with 8 bases lining up with TRBD2. The CDR3 length is 17 residues. Germline V gives CDR1 SGHRS, CDR2 YFSETQ. J was trimmed by 7 bases and V by 1 base; bases with no gene match: 13. CDR3 loop: CASSLLASGGAGNEQFF. The CDR3 nucleotides are TGCGCCAGCAGCTTGTTGGCCAGCGGGGGAGCGGGAAATGAGCAGTTCTTC.

V is TRBV18 and J is TRBJ1-6; D gene unclear. Trimming took off 5 bases at V and 7 bases at J, with 15 bases between the two ends. The germline V gene has CDR1 KGHSH and CDR2 LQKENI. The length of the CDR3 is 15 residues. CDR3 loop: CASSSGGGVNSPLHF. The CDR3 DNA sequence: TGTGCCAGCTCATCGGGAGGTGGGGTAAATTCACCCCTCCACTTT.

Turning to this clone: This same CDR3 is encoded by further DNA sequences in the sample. The chain links TRBV6-2 or TRBV6-3 to TRBJ1-5; TRBD1 matches at 7 bases. The J segment lost 2 bases and the V segment lost 6 bases, leaving 4 bases of the junction unmatched. The germline V gene encodes CDR1 MNHEY and CDR2 SVGEGT. The CDR3 consists of 14 residues. CDR3 sequence (DNA): TGTGCCAGCAGCGACAGGGTTGGCAATCAGCCCCAGCATTTT. As protein: CASSDRVGNQPQHF.

This sequence joins TRBV6-2 or TRBV6-3 and TRBJ2-1; weak D call: TRBD2 (5 bases). Per the germline V gene, CDR1 is MNHEY and CDR2 is SVGEGT. V was shortened by 0 bases and J by 2 bases, with 11 bases between the two germline ends. The CDR3 covers 16 residues. CDR3 loop: CASSYSRAVPYNEQFF. CDR3 DNA: TGTGCCAGCAGTTACTCGCGGGCGGTCCCCTACAATGAGCAGTTCTTC.

The rearrangement joins TRBV5-4 to TRBJ2-1, with TRBD2 matching 8 bases. CDR3 length: 15 amino acids. Looked up from germline, CDR1 is SGHNT and CDR2 is YYREEE (reference sequence). The V gene end was trimmed by 4 bases and the J gene end by 4 bases; junction bases not matched to a gene: 7. In nucleotides, the CDR3 is TGTGCCAGCAGCCGCGGACTAGCCGGGTACAATGAGCAGTTCTTC. Translation gives CASSRGLAGYNEQFF.

The chain joins TRBV19 to TRBJ2-2; the D gene is possibly TRBD1 (6 bases). The V and J ends lost 7 bases and 6 bases respectively, with 18 bases between them. The CDR3 is 15 residues long. CDR1 is LNHDA, CDR2 SQIVND, per germline (reference sequence). The CDR3: CASNRDIQSPGELFF. The CDR3 DNA reads TGTGCCAGTAATCGGGACATCCAATCACCCGGGGAGCTGTTTTTT.

The V gene is TRBV7-9, the J gene TRBJ2-2; the match to TRBD2 covers 7 bases. The CDR3 consists of 16 residues. V lost 8 bases to trimming and J lost 1 base; unmatched junction nucleotides: 10. CDR1 is SEHNR and CDR2 is FQNEAQ in the germline V gene (reference sequence). The DNA for the CDR3 is TGTGCCAGCCCGACTAGCAGACGAATGAACACCGGGGAGCTGTTTTTT. It encodes CASPTSRRMNTGELFF.

This chain uses TRBV27 with TRBJ1-1; D gene unclear. CDR3 size: 13 residues. V was cut by 0 bases and J by 8 bases, with 10 bases left in between. The germline gives CDR1 MNHEY, CDR2 SMNVEV (reference sequence). The CDR3 DNA sequence: TGTGCCAGCAGTTTATCGGAGGGCAGAGAAGCTTTCTTT. Translated, it gives CASSLSEGREAFF.

The chain links TRBV7-3 to TRBJ1-1, with TRBD1 as a possible D gene (5 bases). Germline CDR1 reads SGHTA; CDR2 reads FQGTGA. This CDR3 has 14 residues. Trimming removed 5 bases at V and 4 bases at J, with 14 bases between. The CDR3, as DNA: TGTGCCAGCAGCCAGGGTGGTCGATCCACTGAAGCTTTCTTT. It translates to CASSQGGRSTEAFF. Full variable domain (outside the CDR3, taken from reference TRBV7-3 and TRBJ1-1): GAGVSQTPSNKVTEKGKYVELRCDPISGHTALYWYRQSLGQGPEFLIYFQGTGAADDSGLPNDRFFAVRPEGSVSTLKIQRTERGDSAVYLCASSQGGRSTEAFFGQGTRLTVV.

The chain recombines TRBV2 with TRBJ1-1, with 9 bases fitting TRBD1. There are 15 residues in the CDR3. Germline assignment: CDR1 SNHLY and CDR2 FYNNEI. J gave up 8 bases and V 7 bases, and 14 bases lay outside the gene matches. The CDR3 DNA sequence: TGTGCCAGCATTGAGATCGGGACAGGGTCTGGGGAAGCTTTCTTT. It specifies CASIEIGTGSGEAFF.

This clone was picked up one time. The chain recombines TRBV2 with TRBJ1-1; 8 bases are a match to TRBD1. CDR3 length: 13 residues. Trimming at V came to 9 bases and at J to 3 bases, leaving 6 bases not matched to a gene. The germline gives CDR1 SNHLY, CDR2 FYNNEI. CDR3: CASHRDRYTEAFF. DNA of the CDR3: TGTGCCAGTCACCGGGACAGGTACACTGAAGCTTTCTTT.

The V call is TRBV5-1, the J call TRBJ2-3; 7 positions match TRBD2. There are 15 residues in the CDR3. In germline, CDR1 is SGHRS, CDR2 YFSETQ. J gave up 2 bases and V 4 bases, and 7 bases lay outside the gene matches. The CDR3 DNA sequence: TGCGCCAGCAGCAGCCTAGCGGCCTTCACAGATACGCAGTATTTT. It is translated as CASSSLAAFTDTQYF.

This chain uses TRBV30 with TRBJ1-4; unclear D gene. From germline, CDR1 is GTSNPN and CDR2 SVGIG (reference sequence). This CDR3 spans 13 amino acids. V was pared by 2 bases and J by 5 bases, with 9 bases between. The CDR3 loop reads CAWSPGNNEKLFF. The CDR3 DNA reads as TGTGCCTGGAGTCCGGGGAACAATGAAAAACTGTTTTTT.

The chain is built from TRBV19 and TRBJ1-1; TRBD1 is a possible D gene (5 bases). Germline V CDR1 and CDR2: LNHDA, SQIVND (reference sequence). The CDR3 is 14 residues long. V shed 6 bases and J shed 3 bases, with 14 bases lying between them. CDR3: CASRPVTGYTEAFF. The CDR3 nucleotides read TGTGCCAGTAGACCTGTCACAGGTTACACTGAAGCTTTCTTT.

The rearrangement links TRBV27 to TRBJ2-7; 10 bases map to TRBD1. The CDR3 contains 15 residues. V gave up 3 bases and J gave up 3 bases; unmatched junction bases: 5. Germline lookup yields CDR1 MNHEY and CDR2 SMNVEV (reference sequence). The CDR3 DNA sequence: TGTGCCAGCAGTTTCCCCGGGACAGGGGTCTACGAGCAGTACTTC. This encodes CASSFPGTGVYEQYF.

The chain carries TRBV5-8 and TRBJ1-6; 8 bases agree with TRBD1. There are 18 residues in the CDR3. Germline CDR1 SGHTS, CDR2 YDEGEE. V shed 3 bases and J 9 bases; nucleotides not matched to a gene: 17. CDR3 sequence: CASSSKIPGGGKFSPLHF. The DNA for the CDR3 is TGTGCCAGCAGCTCGAAGATTCCAGGGGGCGGAAAATTTTCACCCCTCCACTTT.

The chain links TRBV4-1 to TRBJ1-2; D is unresolved. The CDR3 extends over 16 amino acids. Trimming removed 4 bases from V and 5 bases from J, with 20 bases in between. Germline V gives CDR1 MGHRA, CDR2 YSYEKL. CDR3 in DNA: TGCGCCAGCAGCCCTACTTGGTCCACGATGGAGTATGGCTACACCTTC. Protein sequence: CASSPTWSTMEYGYTF.

V usage is TRBV7-8 and J usage is TRBJ1-4, with 9 nucleotides matching TRBD1. Germline V gene lookup returns CDR1 SGHVS and CDR2 FQNEAQ. The CDR3 has 18 amino acids. The V gene end was trimmed by 5 bases and the J gene end by 3 bases; junction bases not matched to a gene: 13. CDR3 bases: TGTGCCAGCAGCACTAGAGGGACAGGGTATTTGGCTAATGAAAAACTGTTTTTT. Its translation: CASSTRGTGYLANEKLFF.

The genes are TRBV7-9 and TRBJ2-5, with D perhaps TRBD2 (6 bases). CDR3 length: 13 amino acids. Germline V gene sequence: CDR1 SEHNR, CDR2 FQNEAQ (reference sequence). V lost 8 bases, J lost 1 base, and 11 bases lay in between. The CDR3 DNA is TGTGCCAGCTGCCGGGACTCCCAAGAGACCCAGTACTTC. Protein sequence: CASCRDSQETQYF.

The rearrangement joins TRBV6-5 to TRBJ2-1; D is uncertain. Germline V lookup: CDR1 MNHEY, CDR2 SVGAGI. The CDR3 length is 11 residues. Trimming removed 6 bases from V and 9 bases from J, with 9 bases in between. As DNA, the CDR3 is TGTGCCAGCAGATCTCGTCGTGAGCAGTTCTTC. Its translation: CASRSRREQFF.

The J gene is TRBJ1-1, the V gene TRBV6-5; 10 bases match TRBD1. There are 14 residues in the CDR3. Germline CDR1 and CDR2: MNHEY and SVGAGI. Unmatched junction bases numbered 11, after V lost 6 bases and J lost 10 bases. As DNA, the CDR3 is TGTGCCAGCAGACCCGGACAGGGGGTGGTTGTAGCTTTCTTT. Amino acid sequence: CASRPGQGVVVAFF.

V gene TRBV24-1 combines with J gene TRBJ2-7; 7 bases match TRBD1. The CDR3 loop spans 12 amino acids. The germline gives CDR1 KGHDR, CDR2 SFDVKD. V lost 9 bases to trimming and J lost 3 bases; unmatched junction nucleotides: 4. Written as DNA, the CDR3 is TGTGCCACCCCGGGACAGTACTACGAGCAGTACTTC. Amino acid sequence: CATPGQYYEQYF.

The chain combines TRBV2 with TRBJ2-2; 8 nucleotides line up with TRBD2. With 9 bases clipped from V and 4 bases from J, the junction kept 10 bases outside the gene matches. CDR3 length equals 15 residues. CDR1 and CDR2 (germline): SNHLY, FYNNEI. The CDR3 DNA sequence: TGTGCCAGTGAAAGAGCGGGGGACCTCACCGGGGAGCTGTTTTTT. Translating gives CASERAGDLTGELFF.